Given below is one TCR beta chain in context. The antigen remains undetermined. From germline, CDR1 is MDHEN and CDR2 SYDVKM. V was clipped by 10 bases and J by 0 bases; unmatched bases: 4. The CDR3 consists of 14 residues. These data are taken from a study of T cell responses to AZD1222 COVID-19 vaccine. Study-wide findings and caveats: Recipients of AZD1222 seropositive at baseline numbered only 5 or 6. White British ancestry dominated among donors, who included more females, and clonal diversity was possibly underestimated.

Some clones are missing from TCRdb's copy, which holds only in-frame ones; the method was immunoSEQ multiplex PCR. In the table there are roughly 93,000 clones, roughly 87% of which are singletons. Recipients boosted at about 4 weeks or about 12 weeks are pooled. Sequenced material: peripheral blood, taken 28 days after the second AZD1222 dose. This chain links TRBV28 with TRBJ2-2; TRBD1 matches at 8 bases. The origin of this receptor is an adult who received the AZD1222 COVID-19 vaccine. The CDR3 reads CAILDRANTGELFF. CDR3 DNA: TGTGCCATACTGGACAGGGCGAACACCGGGGAGCTGTTTTTT.